This T cell receptor beta chain stems from a study of T cell responses to AZD1222 COVID-19 vaccine. From germline, CDR1 is LGHNT and CDR2 FRNRAP. The CDR3 covers 14 residues. Trimming cost V 3 bases and J 0 bases, with 8 bases left between them. Profiling relied on immunoSEQ multiplex PCR, and the TCRdb table lists in-frame clones only, not all of them. The top ten hold 6.6% of the sample, which has 95,000 to 110,000 clones, roughly 90% seen once. The chain employs TRBV12-5 and TRBJ1-2; D not certain. This receptor was taken from an adult in good health. The material sequenced was peripheral blood, taken on day 0 of AZD1222 vaccination. The DNA of the CDR3 is TGTGCTAGTGGTTTAGGCCCCACTAACTATGGCTACACCTTC. This gives the protein CASGLGPTNYGYTF.